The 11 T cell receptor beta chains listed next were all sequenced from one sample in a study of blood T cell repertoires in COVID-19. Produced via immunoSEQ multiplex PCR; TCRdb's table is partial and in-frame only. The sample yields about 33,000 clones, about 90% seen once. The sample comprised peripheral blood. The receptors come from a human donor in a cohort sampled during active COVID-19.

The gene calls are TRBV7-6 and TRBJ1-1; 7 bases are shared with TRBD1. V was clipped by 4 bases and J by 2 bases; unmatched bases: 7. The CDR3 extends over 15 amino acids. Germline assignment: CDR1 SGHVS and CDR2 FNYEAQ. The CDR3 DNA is TGTGCCAGCAGCTATTACAGGGGCTTCAACACTGAAGCTTTCTTT. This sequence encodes CASSYYRGFNTEAFF.

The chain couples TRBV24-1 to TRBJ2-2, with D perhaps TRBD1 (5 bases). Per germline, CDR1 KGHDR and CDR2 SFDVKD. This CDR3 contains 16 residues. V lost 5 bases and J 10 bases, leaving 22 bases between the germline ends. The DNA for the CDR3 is TGTGCCACCAGTGTGGGCGGAAGCAGGGCTCAAGAGGAGCTGTTTTTT. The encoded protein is CATSVGGSRAQEELFF.

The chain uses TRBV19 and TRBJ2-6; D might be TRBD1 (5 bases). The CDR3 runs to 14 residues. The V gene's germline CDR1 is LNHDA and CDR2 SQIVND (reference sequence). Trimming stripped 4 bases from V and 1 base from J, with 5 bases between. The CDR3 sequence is CASSTGSGANVLTF. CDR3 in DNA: TGTGCCAGTAGTACAGGGTCTGGGGCCAACGTCCTGACTTTC.

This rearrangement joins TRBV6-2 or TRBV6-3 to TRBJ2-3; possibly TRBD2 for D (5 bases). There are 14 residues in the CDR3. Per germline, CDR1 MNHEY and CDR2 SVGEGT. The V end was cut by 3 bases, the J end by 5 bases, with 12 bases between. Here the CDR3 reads CASSYTSYRDTQYF. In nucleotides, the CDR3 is TGTGCCAGCAGTTATACTAGTTACAGAGATACGCAGTATTTT.

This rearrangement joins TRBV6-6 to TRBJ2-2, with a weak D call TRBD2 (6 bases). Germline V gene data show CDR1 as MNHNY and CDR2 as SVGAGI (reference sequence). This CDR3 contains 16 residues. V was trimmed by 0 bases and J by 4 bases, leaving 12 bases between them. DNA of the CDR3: TGTGCCAGCAGTTACTCTGGAGGAGGGGTCACCGGGGAGCTGTTTTTT. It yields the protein CASSYSGGGVTGELFF.

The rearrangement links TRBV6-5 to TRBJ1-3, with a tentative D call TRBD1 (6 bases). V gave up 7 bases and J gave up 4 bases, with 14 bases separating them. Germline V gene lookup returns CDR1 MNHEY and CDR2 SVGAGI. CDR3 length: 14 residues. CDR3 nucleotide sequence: TGTGCCAGCAAGCCACCAGGGGTCGGAAACACCATATATTTT. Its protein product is CASKPPGVGNTIYF.

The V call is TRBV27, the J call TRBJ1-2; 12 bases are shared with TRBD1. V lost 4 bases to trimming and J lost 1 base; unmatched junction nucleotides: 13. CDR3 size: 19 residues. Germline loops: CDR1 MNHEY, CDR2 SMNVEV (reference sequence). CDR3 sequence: CASSSTGTGGLQVNYGYTF. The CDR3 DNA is TGTGCCAGCAGTTCCACCGGGACAGGGGGCCTTCAAGTTAACTATGGCTACACCTTC.

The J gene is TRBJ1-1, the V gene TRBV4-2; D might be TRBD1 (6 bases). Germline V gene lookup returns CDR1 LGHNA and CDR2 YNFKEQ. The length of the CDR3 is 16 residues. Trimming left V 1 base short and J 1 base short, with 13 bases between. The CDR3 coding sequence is TGTGCCAGCAGCCAAGTGGGGGGGCCAACGAACACTGAAGCTTTCTTT. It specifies CASSQVGGPTNTEAFF.

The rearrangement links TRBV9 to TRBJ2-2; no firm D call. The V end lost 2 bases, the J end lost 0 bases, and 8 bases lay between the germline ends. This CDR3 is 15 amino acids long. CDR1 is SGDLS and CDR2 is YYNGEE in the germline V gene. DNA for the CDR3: TGTGCCAGCAGCGTGGCCCTTACGAACACCGGGGAGCTGTTTTTT. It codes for CASSVALTNTGELFF.

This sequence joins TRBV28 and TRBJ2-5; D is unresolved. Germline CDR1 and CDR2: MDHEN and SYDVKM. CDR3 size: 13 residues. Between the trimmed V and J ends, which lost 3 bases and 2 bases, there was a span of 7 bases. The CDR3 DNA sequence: TGTGCCAGCAGTTTCGCTCAGCAAGAGACCCAGTACTTC. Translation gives CASSFAQQETQYF.

CDR3 sequence (DNA): TGCGCCAGCAGCCAAGAGAAGACAGCCTACGAGCAGTACTTC. Protein: CASSQEKTAYEQYF. The J gene is TRBJ2-7, the V gene TRBV4-1, with a weak D call TRBD1 (5 bases). The CDR3 consists of 14 residues. The germline gives CDR1 MGHRA, CDR2 YSYEKL. Trimming shortened V by 0 bases and J by 2 bases, and 8 bases separated the two germline ends.